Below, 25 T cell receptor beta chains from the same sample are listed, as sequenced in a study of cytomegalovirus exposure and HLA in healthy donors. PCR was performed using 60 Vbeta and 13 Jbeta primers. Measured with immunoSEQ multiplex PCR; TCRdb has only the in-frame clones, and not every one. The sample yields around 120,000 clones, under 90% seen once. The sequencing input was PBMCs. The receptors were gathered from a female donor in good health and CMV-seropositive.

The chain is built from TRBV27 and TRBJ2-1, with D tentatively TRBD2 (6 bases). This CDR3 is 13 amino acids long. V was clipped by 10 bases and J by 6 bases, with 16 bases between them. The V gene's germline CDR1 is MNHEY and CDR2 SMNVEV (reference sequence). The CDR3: CAIGGWLSNEQFF. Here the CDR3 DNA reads TGTGCCATCGGGGGATGGCTAAGCAATGAGCAGTTCTTC.

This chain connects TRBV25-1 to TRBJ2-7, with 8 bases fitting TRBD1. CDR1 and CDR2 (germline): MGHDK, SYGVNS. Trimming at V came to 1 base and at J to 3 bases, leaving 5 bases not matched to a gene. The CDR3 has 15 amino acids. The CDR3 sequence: CASSELGTGYYEQYF. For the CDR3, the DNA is TGTGCCAGCAGTGAATTGGGGACAGGATACTACGAGCAGTACTTC.

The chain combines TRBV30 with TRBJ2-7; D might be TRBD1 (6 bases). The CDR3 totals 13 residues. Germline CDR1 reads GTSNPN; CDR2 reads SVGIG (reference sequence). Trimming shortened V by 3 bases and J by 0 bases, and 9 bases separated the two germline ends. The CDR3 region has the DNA TGTGCCTGGAGAAGGGGGTCCTCCTACGAGCAGTACTTC. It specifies CAWRRGSSYEQYF.

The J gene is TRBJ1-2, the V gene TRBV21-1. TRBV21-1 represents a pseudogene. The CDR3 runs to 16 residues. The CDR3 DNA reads TGTGCCAGCAGTAAAGTTGGGGAGGGACTTAACTATGGCTACACCTTC. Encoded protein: CASSKVGEGLNYGYTF.

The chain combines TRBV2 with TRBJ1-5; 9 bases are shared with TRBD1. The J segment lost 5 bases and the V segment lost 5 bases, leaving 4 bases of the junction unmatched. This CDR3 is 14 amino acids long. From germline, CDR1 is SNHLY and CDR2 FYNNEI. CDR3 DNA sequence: TGTGCCAGCAGTAGGACAGGGGTAGATCAGCCCCAGCATTTT. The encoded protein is CASSRTGVDQPQHF.

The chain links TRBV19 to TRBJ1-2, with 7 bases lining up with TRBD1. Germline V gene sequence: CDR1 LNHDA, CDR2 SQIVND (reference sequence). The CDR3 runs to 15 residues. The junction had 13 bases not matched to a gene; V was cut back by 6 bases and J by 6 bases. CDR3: CASRRQTTGVDGYTF. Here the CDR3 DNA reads TGTGCCAGTAGGAGGCAAACCACAGGGGTTGATGGCTACACCTTC.

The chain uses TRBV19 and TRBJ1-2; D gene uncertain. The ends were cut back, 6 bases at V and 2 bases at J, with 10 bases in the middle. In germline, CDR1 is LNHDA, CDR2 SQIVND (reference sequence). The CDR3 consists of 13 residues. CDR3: CASRRARNYGYTF. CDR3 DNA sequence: TGTGCCAGTAGGAGGGCGAGGAACTATGGCTACACCTTC.

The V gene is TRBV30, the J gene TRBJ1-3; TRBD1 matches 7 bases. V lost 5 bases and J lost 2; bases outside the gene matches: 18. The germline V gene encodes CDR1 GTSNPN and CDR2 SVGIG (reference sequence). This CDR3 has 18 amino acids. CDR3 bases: TGTGCCTGGGCCACCCAAATTCGACAGGGCCCCACTGGAAACACCATATATTTT. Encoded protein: CAWATQIRQGPTGNTIYF.

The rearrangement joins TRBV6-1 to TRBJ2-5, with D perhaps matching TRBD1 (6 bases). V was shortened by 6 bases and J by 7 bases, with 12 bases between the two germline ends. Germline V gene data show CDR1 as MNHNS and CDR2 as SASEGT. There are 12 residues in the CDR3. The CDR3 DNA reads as TGTGCCAGCAGCCTAGGGGGTATGACCCAGTACTTC. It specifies CASSLGGMTQYF.

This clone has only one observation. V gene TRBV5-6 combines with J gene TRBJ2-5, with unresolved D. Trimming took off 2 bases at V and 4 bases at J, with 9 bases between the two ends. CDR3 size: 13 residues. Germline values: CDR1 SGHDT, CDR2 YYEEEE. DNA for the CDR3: TGTGCCAGCAGCTTCTCGGTCGGAGAGACCCAGTACTTC. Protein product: CASSFSVGETQYF.

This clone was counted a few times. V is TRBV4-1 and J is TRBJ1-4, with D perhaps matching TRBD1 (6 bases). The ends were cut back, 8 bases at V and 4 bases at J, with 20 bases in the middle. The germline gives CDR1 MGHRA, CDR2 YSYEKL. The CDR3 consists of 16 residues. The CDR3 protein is CASGSAGGSLNEKLFF. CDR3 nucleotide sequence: TGCGCCAGCGGCTCAGCGGGGGGCAGTCTTAATGAAAAACTGTTTTTT.

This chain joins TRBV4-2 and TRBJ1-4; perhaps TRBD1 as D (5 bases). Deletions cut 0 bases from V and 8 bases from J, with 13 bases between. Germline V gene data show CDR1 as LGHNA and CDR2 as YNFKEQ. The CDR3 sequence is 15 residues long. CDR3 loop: CASSQDMGGVEKLFF. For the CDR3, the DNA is TGTGCCAGCAGCCAAGATATGGGGGGAGTGGAAAAACTGTTTTTT.

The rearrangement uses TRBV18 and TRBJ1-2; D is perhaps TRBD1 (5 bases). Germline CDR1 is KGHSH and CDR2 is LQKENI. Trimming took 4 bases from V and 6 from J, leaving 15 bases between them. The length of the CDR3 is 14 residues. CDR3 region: CASSRSAGQDGYTF. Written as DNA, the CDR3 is TGTGCCAGCTCACGCTCGGCGGGGCAAGATGGCTACACCTTC.

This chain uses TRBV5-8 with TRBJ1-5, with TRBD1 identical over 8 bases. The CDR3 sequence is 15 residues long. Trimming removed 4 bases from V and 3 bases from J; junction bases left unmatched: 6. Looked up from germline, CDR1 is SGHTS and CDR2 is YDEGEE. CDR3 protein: CASSRTDRDNQPQHF. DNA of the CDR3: TGTGCCAGCAGCCGCACGGACAGGGACAATCAGCCCCAGCATTTT.

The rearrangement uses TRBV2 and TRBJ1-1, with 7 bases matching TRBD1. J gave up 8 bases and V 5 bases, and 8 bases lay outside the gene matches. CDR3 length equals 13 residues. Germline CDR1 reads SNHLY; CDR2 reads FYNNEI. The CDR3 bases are TGTGCCAGCAGTCGAGGGGGCGCAGGAGAAGCTTTCTTT. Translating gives CASSRGGAGEAFF.

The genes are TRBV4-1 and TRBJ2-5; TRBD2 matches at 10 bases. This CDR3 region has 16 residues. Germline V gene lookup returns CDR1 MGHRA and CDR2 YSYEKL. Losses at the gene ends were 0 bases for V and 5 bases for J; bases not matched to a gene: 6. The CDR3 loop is CASSQETSGGAETQYF. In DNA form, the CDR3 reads TGCGCCAGCAGCCAAGAAACGAGCGGGGGGGCGGAGACCCAGTACTTC.

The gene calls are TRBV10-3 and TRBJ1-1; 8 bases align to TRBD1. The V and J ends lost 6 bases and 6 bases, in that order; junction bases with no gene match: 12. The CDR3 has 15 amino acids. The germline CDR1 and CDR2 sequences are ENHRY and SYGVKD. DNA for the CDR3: TGTGCCATCAGCACCTCACAGGGGGTCGGAGCTGAAGCTTTCTTT. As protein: CAISTSQGVGAEAFF.

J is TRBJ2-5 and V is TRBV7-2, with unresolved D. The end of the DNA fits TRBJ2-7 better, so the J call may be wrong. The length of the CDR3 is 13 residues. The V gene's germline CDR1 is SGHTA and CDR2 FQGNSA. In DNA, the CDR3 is TGTGCCAGCAGCTTAGCGCGGAGCTACGAGCAGTACTTC. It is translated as CASSLARSYEQYF.

The CDR3 protein is CASSPRPDEQFF. The DNA for the CDR3 is TGTGCCAGCAGTCCTAGGCCGGATGAGCAGTTCTTC. The chain recombines TRBV6-6 with TRBJ2-1; D gene unclear. V lost 5 bases and J 8 bases, leaving 10 bases between the germline ends. The CDR3 is 12 amino acids. The germline V gene encodes CDR1 MNHNY and CDR2 SVGAGI (reference sequence).

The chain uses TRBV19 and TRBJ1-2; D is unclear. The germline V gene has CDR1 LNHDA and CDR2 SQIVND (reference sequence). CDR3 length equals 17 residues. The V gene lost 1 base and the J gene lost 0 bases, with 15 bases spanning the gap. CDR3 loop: CASSIGGLLGSNYGYTF. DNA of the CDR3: TGTGCCAGTAGTATAGGCGGACTCCTCGGGTCTAACTATGGCTACACCTTC.

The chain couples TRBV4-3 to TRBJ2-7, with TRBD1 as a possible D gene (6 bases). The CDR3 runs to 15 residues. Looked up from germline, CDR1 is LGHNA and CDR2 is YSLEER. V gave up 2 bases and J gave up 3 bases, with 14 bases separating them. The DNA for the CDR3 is TGCGCCAGCAGCCAACTAGGGGGTTCCCACTACGAGCAGTACTTC. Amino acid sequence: CASSQLGGSHYEQYF.

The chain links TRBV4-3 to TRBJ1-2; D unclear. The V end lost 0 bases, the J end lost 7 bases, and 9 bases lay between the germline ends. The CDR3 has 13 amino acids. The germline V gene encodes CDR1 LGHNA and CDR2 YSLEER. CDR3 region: CASSQDTGFGYTF. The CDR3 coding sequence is TGCGCCAGCAGCCAAGATACGGGGTTTGGCTACACCTTC.

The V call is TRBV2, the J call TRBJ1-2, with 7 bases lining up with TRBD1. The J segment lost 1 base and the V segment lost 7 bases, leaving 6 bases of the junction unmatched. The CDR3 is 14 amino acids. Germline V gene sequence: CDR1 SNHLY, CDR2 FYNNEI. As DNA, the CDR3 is TGTGCCAGCAACCTGGGACAGATTAACTATGGCTACACCTTC. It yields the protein CASNLGQINYGYTF. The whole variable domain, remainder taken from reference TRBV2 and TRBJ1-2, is EPEVTQTPSHQVTQMGQEVILRCVPISNHLYFYWYRQILGQKVEFLVSFYNNEISEKSEIFDDQFSVERPDGSNFTLKIRSTKLEDSAMYFCASNLGQINYGYTFGSGTRLTVV.

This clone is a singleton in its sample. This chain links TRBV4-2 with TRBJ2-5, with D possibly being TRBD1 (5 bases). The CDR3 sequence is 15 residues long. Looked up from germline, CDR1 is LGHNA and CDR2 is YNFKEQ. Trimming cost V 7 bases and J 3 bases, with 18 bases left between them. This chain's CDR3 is CASKGAPWAEETQYF. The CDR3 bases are TGTGCCAGCAAAGGGGCCCCCTGGGCCGAAGAGACCCAGTACTTC.

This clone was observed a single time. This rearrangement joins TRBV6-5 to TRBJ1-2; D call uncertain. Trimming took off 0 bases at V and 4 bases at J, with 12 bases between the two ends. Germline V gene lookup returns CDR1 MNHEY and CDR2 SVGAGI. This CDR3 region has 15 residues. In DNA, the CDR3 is TGTGCCAGCAGTTACTCTCCGGGATCCTTCTATGGCTACACCTTC. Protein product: CASSYSPGSFYGYTF.